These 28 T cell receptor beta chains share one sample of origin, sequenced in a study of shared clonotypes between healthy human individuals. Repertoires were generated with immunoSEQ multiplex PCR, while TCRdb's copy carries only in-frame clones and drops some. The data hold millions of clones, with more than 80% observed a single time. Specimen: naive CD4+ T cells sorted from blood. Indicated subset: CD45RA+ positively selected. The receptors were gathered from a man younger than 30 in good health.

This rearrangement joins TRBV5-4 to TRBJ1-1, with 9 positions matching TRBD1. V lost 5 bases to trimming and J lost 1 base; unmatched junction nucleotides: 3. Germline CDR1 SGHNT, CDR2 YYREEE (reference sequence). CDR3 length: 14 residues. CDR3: CASRGQGTNTEAFF. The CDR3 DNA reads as TGTGCCAGCAGAGGACAGGGGACGAACACTGAAGCTTTCTTT.

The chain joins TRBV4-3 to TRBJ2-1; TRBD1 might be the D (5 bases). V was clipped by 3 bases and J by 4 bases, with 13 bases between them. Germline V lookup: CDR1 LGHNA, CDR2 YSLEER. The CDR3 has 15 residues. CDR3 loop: CASSQELTVYNEQFF. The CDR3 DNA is TGCGCCAGCAGCCAGGAATTGACAGTATACAATGAGCAGTTCTTC.

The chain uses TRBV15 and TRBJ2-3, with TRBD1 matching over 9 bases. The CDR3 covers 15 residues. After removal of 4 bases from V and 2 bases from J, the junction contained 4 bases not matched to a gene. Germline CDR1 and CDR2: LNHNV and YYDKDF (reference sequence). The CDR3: CATSMGDRDTDTQYF. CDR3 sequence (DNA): TGTGCCACCAGCATGGGGGACAGGGACACAGATACGCAGTATTTT.

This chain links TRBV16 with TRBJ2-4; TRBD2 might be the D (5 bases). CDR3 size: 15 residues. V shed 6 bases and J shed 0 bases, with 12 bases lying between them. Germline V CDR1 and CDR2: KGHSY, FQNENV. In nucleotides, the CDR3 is TGTGCCAGCAGTCGGGGAAGCGGAGCCAAAAACATTCAGTACTTC. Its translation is CASSRGSGAKNIQYF.

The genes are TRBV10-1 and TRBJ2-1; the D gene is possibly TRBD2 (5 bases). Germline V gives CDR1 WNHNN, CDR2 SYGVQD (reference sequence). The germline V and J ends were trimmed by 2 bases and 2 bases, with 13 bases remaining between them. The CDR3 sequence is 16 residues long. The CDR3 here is CASSEPGRTAYNEQFF. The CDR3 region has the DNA TGCGCCAGCAGTGAGCCCGGCAGGACTGCCTACAATGAGCAGTTCTTC.

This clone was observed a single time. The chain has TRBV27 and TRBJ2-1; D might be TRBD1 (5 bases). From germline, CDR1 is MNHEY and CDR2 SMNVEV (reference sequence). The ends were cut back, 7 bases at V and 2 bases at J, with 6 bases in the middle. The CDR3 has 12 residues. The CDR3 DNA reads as TGTGCCAGCACGACAGCCTACAATGAGCAGTTCTTC. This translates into CASTTAYNEQFF.

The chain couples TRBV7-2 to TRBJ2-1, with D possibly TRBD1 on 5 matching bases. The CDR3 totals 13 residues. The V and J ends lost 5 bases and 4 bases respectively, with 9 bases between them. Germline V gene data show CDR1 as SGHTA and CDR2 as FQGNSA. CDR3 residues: CASSTDSYNEQFF. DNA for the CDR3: TGTGCCAGCAGCACCGACAGTTACAATGAGCAGTTCTTC.

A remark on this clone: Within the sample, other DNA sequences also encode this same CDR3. The CDR3 loop is CASSEQGNTGELFF. The CDR3 bases are TGTGCCAGCAGTGAACAGGGCAACACCGGGGAGCTGTTTTTT. This sequence joins TRBV2 and TRBJ2-2, with a tentative D call TRBD1 (5 bases). Per germline, CDR1 SNHLY and CDR2 FYNNEI. The CDR3 sequence is 14 residues long. Between the trimmed V and J ends, which lost 2 bases and 2 bases, there was a span of 6 bases.

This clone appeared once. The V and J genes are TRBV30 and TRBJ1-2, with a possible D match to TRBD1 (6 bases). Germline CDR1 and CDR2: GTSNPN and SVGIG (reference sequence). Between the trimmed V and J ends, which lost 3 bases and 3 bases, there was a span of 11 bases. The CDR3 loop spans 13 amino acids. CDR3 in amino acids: CAWSRTGYYGYTF. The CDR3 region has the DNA TGTGCCTGGAGCCGTACAGGGTACTATGGCTACACCTTC.

CDR3 in DNA: TGTGCCAGCAGCTTAGATGGGCCAACCTACGAGCAGTACTTC. Amino acid sequence: CASSLDGPTYEQYF. The chain employs TRBV11-2 and TRBJ2-7; no clear D gene. Germline lookup yields CDR1 SGHAT and CDR2 FQNNGV. V shed 0 bases and J shed 2 bases, with 8 bases lying between them. This CDR3 has 14 amino acids.

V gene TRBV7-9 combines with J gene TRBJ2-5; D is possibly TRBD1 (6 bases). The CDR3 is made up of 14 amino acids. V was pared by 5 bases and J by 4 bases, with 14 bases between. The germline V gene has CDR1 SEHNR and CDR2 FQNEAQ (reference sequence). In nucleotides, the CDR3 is TGTGCCAGCAGCCCGTGGGCAGGGGTAGAGACCCAGTACTTC. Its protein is CASSPWAGVETQYF.

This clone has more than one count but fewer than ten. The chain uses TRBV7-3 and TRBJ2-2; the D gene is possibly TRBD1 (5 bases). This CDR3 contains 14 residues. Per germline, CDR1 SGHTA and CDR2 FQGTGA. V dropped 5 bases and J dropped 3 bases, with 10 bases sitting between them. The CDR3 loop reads CASSPGIDTGELFF. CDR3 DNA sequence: TGTGCCAGCAGCCCAGGGATAGACACCGGGGAGCTGTTTTTT.

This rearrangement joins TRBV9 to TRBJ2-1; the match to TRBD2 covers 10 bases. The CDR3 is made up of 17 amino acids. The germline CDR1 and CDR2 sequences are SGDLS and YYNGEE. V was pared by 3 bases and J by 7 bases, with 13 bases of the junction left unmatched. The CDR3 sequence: CASSASFVPGLANEQFF. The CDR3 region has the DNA TGTGCCAGCAGCGCTTCCTTTGTACCGGGACTAGCGAATGAGCAGTTCTTC.

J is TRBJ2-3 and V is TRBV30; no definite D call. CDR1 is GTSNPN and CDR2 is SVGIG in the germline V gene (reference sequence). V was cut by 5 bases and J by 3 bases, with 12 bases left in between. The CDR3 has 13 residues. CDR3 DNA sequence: TGTGCCTGGGGTAGAGGATTGACAGATACGCAGTATTTT. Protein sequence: CAWGRGLTDTQYF.

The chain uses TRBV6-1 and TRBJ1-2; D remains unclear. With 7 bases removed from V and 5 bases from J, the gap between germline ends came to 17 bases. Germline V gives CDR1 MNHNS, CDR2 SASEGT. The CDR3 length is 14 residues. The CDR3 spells CASKTLGWGYGYTF. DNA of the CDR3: TGTGCCAGCAAAACTCTAGGATGGGGTTATGGCTACACCTTC.

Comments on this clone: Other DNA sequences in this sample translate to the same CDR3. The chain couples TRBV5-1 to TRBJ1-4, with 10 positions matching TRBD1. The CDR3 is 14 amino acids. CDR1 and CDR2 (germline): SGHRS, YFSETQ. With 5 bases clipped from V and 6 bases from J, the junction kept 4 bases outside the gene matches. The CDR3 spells CASRPGQGDEKLFF. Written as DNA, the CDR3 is TGCGCCAGCAGACCCGGACAGGGGGATGAAAAACTGTTTTTT.

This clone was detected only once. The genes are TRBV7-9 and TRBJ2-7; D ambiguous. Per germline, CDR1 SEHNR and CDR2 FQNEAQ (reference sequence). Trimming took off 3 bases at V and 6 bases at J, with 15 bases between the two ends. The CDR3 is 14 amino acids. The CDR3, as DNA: TGTGCCAGCAGCTTGTCGCAGGCTGTGGGCGAGCAGTACTTC. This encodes CASSLSQAVGEQYF. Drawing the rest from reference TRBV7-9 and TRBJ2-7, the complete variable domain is DTGVSQNPRHKITKRGQNVTFRCDPISEHNRLYWYRQTLGQGPEFLTYFQNEAQLEKSRLLSDRFSAERPKGSFSTLEIQRTEQGDSAMYLCASSLSQAVGEQYFGPGTRLTVT.

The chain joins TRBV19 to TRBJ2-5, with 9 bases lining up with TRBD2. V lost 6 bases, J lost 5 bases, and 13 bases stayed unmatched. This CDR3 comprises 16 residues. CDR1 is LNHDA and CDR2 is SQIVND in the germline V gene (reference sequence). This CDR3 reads CASSRGGSGSRETQYF. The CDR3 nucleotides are TGTGCCAGTAGCCGGGGAGGTAGCGGGAGCCGGGAGACCCAGTACTTC.

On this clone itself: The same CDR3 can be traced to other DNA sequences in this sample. DNA of the CDR3: TGCGCCAGCAGCTTGGGACTAGCGGGTGTAAATGAGCAGTTCTTC. Amino acid sequence: CASSLGLAGVNEQFF. V usage is TRBV5-1 and J usage is TRBJ2-1; TRBD2 aligns across 10 bases. The germline gives CDR1 SGHRS, CDR2 YFSETQ. Trimming at V came to 0 bases and at J to 7 bases, leaving 4 bases not matched to a gene. The CDR3 runs to 15 residues.

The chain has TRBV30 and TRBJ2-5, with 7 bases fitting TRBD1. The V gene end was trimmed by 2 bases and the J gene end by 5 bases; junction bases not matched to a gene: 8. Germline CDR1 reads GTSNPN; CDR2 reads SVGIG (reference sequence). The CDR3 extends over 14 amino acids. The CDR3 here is CAWSTSTGLETQYF. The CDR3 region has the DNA TGTGCCTGGAGTACCTCGACAGGGTTGGAGACCCAGTACTTC.

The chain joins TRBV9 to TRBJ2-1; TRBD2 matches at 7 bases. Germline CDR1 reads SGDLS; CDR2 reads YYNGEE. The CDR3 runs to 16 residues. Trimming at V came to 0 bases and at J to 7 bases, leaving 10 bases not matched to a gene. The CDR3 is CASSVVGGRGVNEQFF. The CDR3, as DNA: TGTGCCAGCAGCGTAGTTGGCGGGAGAGGAGTGAATGAGCAGTTCTTC.

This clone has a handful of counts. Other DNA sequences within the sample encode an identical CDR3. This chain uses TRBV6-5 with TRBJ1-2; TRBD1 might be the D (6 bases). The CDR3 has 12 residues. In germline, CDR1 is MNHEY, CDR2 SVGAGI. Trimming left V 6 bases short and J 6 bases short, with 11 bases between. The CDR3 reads CASSSTGNGYTF. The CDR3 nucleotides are TGTGCCAGCAGCTCCACAGGGAATGGCTACACCTTC.

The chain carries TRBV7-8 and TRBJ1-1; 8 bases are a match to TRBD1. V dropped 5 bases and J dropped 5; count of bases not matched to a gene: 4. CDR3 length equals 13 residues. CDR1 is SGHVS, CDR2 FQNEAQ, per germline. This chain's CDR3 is CASSANRGTEAFF. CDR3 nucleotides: TGTGCCAGCAGCGCTAACAGGGGGACTGAAGCTTTCTTT.

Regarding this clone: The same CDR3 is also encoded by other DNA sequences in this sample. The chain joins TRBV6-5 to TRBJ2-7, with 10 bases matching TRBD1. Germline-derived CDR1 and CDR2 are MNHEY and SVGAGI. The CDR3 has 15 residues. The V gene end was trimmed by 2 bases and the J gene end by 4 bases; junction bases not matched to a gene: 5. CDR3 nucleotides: TGTGCCAGCAGTTACAGCGACAGGGGGCCGTACGAGCAGTACTTC. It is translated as CASSYSDRGPYEQYF.

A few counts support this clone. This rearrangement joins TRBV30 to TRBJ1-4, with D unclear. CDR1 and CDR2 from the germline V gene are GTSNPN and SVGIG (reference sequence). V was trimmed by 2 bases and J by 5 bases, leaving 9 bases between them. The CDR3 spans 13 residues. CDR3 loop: CAWSPVLNEKLFF. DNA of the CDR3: TGTGCCTGGAGTCCCGTTCTCAATGAAAAACTGTTTTTT. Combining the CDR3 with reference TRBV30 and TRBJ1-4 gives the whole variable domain SQTIHQWPATLVQPVGSPLSLECTVEGTSNPNLYWYRQAAGRGLQLLFYSVGIGQISSEVPQNLSASRPQDRQFILSSKKLLLSDSGFYLCAWSPVLNEKLFFGSGTQLSVL.

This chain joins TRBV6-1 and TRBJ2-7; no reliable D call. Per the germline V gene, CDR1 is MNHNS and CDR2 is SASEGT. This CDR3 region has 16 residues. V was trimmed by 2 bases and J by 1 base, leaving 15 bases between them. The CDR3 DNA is TGTGCCAGCAGTGAAAACCGGGTACCCAATTCCTACGAGCAGTACTTC. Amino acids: CASSENRVPNSYEQYF.

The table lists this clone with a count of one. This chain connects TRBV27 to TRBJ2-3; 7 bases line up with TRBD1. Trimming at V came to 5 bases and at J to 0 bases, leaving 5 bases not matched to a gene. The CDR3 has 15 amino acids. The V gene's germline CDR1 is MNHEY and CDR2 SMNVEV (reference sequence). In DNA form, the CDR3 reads TGTGCCAGCAGTATCCAGGGGGTTAGCACAGATACGCAGTATTTT. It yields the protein CASSIQGVSTDTQYF.

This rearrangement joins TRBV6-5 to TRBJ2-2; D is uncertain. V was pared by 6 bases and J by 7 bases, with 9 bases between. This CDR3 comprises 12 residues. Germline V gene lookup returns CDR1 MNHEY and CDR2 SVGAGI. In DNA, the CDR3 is TGTGCCAGCAGATCCTCTCTCGGGGAGCTGTTTTTT. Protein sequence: CASRSSLGELFF.